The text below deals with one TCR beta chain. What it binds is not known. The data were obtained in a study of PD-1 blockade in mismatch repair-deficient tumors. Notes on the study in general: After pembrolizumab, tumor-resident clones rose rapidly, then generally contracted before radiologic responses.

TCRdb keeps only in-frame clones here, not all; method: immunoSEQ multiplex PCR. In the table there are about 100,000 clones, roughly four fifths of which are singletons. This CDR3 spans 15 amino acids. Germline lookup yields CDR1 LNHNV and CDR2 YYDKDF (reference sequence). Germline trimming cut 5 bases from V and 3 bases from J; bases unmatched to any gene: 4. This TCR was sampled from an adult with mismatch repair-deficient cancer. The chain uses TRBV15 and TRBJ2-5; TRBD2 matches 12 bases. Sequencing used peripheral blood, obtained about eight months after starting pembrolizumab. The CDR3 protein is CATSGWTSGKETQYF. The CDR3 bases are TGTGCCACCAGCGGGTGGACTAGCGGGAAAGAGACCCAGTACTTC.